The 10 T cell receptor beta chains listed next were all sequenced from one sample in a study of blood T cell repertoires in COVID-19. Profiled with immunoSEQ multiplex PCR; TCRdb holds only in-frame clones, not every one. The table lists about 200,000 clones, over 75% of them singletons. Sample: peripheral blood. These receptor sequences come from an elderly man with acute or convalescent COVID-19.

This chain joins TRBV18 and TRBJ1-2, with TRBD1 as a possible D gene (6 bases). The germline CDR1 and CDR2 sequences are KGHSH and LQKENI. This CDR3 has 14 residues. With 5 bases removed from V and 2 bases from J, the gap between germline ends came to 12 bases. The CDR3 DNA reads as TGTGCCAGCTCAACAGGGACATTGAACTATGGCTACACCTTC. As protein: CASSTGTLNYGYTF.

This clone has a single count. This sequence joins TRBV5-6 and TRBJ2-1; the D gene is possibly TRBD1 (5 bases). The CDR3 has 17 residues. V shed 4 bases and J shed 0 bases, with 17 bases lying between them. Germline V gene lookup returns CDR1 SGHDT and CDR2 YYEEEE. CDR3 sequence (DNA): TGTGCCAGCAGCGAAAGGGGTGCCCGCAGCTCCTACAATGAGCAGTTCTTC. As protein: CASSERGARSSYNEQFF.

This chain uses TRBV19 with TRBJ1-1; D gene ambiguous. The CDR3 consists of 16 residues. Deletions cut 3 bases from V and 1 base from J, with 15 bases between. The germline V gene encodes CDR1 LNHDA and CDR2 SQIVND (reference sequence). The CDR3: CASSISLQAGNTEAFF. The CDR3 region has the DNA TGTGCCAGTAGTATCTCCCTCCAGGCCGGGAACACTGAAGCTTTCTTT.

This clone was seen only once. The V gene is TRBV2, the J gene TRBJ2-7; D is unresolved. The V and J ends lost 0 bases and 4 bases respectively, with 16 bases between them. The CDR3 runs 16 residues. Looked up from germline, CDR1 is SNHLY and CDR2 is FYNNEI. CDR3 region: CASSEAVPPRQYEQYF. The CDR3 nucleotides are TGTGCCAGCAGTGAAGCTGTTCCCCCACGACAATACGAGCAGTACTTC. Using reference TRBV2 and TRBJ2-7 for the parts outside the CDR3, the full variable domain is EPEVTQTPSHQVTQMGQEVILRCVPISNHLYFYWYRQILGQKVEFLVSFYNNEISEKSEIFDDQFSVERPDGSNFTLKIRSTKLEDSAMYFCASSEAVPPRQYEQYFGPGTRLTVT.

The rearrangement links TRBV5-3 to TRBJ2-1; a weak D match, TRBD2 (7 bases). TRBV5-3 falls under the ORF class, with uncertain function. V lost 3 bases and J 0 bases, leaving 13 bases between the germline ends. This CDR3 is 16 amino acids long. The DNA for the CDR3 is TGTGCCAGAAGCTCGCCTAGGGGGGGCTCCTACAATGAGCAGTTCTTC. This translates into CARSSPRGGSYNEQFF.

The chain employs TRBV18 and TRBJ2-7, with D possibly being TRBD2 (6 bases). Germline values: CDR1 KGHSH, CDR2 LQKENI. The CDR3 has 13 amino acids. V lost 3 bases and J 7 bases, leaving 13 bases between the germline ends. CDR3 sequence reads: CASSPMRDVEQYF. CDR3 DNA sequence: TGTGCCAGCTCACCGATGCGGGATGTAGAGCAGTACTTC.

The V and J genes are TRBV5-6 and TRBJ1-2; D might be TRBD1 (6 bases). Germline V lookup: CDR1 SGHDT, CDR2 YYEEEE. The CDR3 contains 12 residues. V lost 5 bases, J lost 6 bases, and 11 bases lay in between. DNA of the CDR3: TGTGCCAGCAGGACAGGTGTGGATGGCTACACCTTC. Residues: CASRTGVDGYTF.

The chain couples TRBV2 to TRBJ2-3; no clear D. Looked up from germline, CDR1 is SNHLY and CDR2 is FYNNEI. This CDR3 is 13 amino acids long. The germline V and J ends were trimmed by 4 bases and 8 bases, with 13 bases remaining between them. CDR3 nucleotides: TGTGCCAGCAGTGGAGCTATGACTGGTACGCAGTATTTT. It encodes CASSGAMTGTQYF.

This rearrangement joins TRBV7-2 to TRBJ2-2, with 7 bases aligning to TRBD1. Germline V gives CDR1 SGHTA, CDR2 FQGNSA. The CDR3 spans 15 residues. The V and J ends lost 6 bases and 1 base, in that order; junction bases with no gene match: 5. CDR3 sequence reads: CASRKDRVNTGELFF. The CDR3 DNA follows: TGTGCCAGCAGAAAAGACAGGGTGAACACCGGGGAGCTGTTTTTT.

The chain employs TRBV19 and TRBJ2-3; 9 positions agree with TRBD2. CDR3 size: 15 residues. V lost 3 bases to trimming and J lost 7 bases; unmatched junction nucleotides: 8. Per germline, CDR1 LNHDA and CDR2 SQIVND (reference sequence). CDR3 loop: CASSISLAGINTQYF. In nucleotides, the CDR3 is TGTGCCAGTAGTATTTCCCTAGCGGGGATAAATACGCAGTATTTT.